What follows is one TCR beta chain and its context. The data were taken from a study of cytomegalovirus exposure and HLA in healthy donors. TCRdb's table, derived via immunoSEQ multiplex PCR, lists solely in-frame clones and lacks some. The sample lists roughly 65,000 clones, 80% to 95% seen once, with approximately 5% in the top ten. Trimming cost V 7 bases and J 8 bases, with 20 bases left between them. The germline V gene encodes CDR1 SGHVS and CDR2 FQNEAQ. The CDR3 is 14 residues long. V is TRBV7-8 and J is TRBJ1-2, with D possibly being TRBD1 (5 bases). The receptor's source is a man in his late teens or twenties in good health and CMV-seropositive. The sequencing input was PBMCs. The CDR3 coding sequence is TGTGCCAGCACCTACCGGGGGGGAGAAGGCGGCTACACCTTC. Its translation is CASTYRGGEGGYTF.